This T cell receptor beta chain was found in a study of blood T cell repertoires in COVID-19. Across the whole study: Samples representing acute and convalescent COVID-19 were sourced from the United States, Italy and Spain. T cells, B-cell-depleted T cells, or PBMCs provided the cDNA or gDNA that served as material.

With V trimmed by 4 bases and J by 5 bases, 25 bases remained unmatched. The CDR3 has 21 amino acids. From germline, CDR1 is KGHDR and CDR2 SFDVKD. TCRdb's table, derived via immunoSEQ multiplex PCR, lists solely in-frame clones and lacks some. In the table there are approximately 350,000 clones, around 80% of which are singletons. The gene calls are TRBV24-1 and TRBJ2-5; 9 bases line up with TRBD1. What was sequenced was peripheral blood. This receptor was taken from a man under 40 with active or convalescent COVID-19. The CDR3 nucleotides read TGTGCCACCAGTGAGCGGGACCGGGACAGGGAGACGATAGGGTCGGTGGAGACCCAGTACTTC. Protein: CATSERDRDRETIGSVETQYF.